This T cell receptor beta chain derives from a study of T cell repertoires in cytomegalovirus infection. Study at large: CMV epitopes, recently identified HLA-C-restricted and well-studied HLA-B-restricted, were used. TCR beta signatures that were public indicated CMV infection and matching HLA type. General observations from the study: HLA-C-restricted, CMV-specific TCR beta clonotypes were dominant ex vivo. Based on cumulative public TCR beta family frequency, carriers of CMV plus the relevant HLA were identified.

Comment on this clonotype: The target antigen is unknown.

One entry per CDR3 protein results from TCRdb running MiXCR on the reads. The sample lists around 570,000 distinct CDR3 sequences; approximately 40% were seen once. The CDR3 runs 16 residues. Germline loops: CDR1 LGHDT, CDR2 YNNKEL (reference sequence). Trimming removed 2 bases at V and 6 bases at J, with 20 bases between. The gene calls are TRBV3-1 and TRBJ2-7; D unclear. Sequences were derived from cultured PBMCs, sampled from culture after CMV antigen stimulation. The sequence derives from a human donor in good health (CMV status not recorded). Some clones in this sample may be carry-over from other donors' samples. The CDR3 nucleotides read TGTGCCAGCAGCCAAATCATCGGAACGGACCCAGGCGAGCAGTACTTC. It is translated as CASSQIIGTDPGEQYF.